Below, 15 T cell receptor beta chains from the same sample are listed, as sequenced in a study of graft-versus-host responses after intestinal transplantation. TCRdb's copy holds only in-frame clones and misses some; the assay was immunoSEQ multiplex PCR. The table lists more than 10,000 clones, about 80% of them singletons. Sequenced material: PBMCs, taken roughly 490 days after intestinal transplant. The origin of the receptors is a human patient who received an intestinal transplant, so some T cells may come from the graft donor.

V gene TRBV19 combines with J gene TRBJ1-1; possibly TRBD1 for D (6 bases). Germline V gene data show CDR1 as LNHDA and CDR2 as SQIVND (reference sequence). Between the trimmed V and J ends, which lost 5 bases and 5 bases, there was a span of 12 bases. CDR3 length equals 13 residues. The CDR3 nucleotides are TGTGCCAGTAGTTCTTACAGGGAAACTGAAGCTTTCTTT. Protein: CASSSYRETEAFF.

This clone was counted between two and nine times. This chain links TRBV7-6 with TRBJ2-5; perhaps TRBD2 as D (6 bases). CDR3 length equals 14 residues. Germline V gives CDR1 SGHVS, CDR2 FNYEAQ. V lost 1 base and J 4 bases, leaving 10 bases between the germline ends. The CDR3 here is CASSLVLALETQYF. The CDR3 nucleotides are TGTGCCAGCAGCTTAGTACTAGCTCTAGAGACCCAGTACTTC.

This clone was seen a few times. A far larger clone is just one base off, so this is likely a read error. The same CDR3 also results from other DNA sequences found in this sample. V is TRBV28 and J is TRBJ1-2, with 7 bases aligning to TRBD1. Germline V gene lookup returns CDR1 MDHEN and CDR2 SYDVKM. The CDR3 is made up of 17 amino acids. For the CDR3, the DNA is TGCGCCAGCAGGGGGGCGGTGAGGGGGACTCTAAACTATGGCTACACCTTC. It specifies CASRGAVRGTLNYGYTF.

The chain joins TRBV6-5 to TRBJ2-1; 8 bases align to TRBD1. The CDR3 spans 16 residues. Per germline, CDR1 MNHEY and CDR2 SVGAGI. Germline trimming cut 4 bases from V and 2 bases from J; bases unmatched to any gene: 7. The CDR3 DNA is TGTGCCAGCAGTTTTCCGGGACAGGTACCCTACAATGAGCAGTTCTTC. Residues: CASSFPGQVPYNEQFF.

V gene TRBV7-2 combines with J gene TRBJ1-5; D possibly corresponds to TRBD1 (5 bases). Trimming removed 1 base from V and 3 bases from J, with 13 bases in between. The CDR3 totals 16 residues. Germline V gene sequence: CDR1 SGHTA, CDR2 FQGNSA. CDR3 coding DNA: TGTGCCAGCAGCTTAGACCCAGACAGACTCAATCAGCCCCAGCATTTT. Translated: CASSLDPDRLNQPQHF.

Concerning this clone: Mismatch with germline at one junction end may stem from a read error. V gene TRBV7-7 combines with J gene TRBJ2-5; 12 nucleotides align to TRBD2. Germline CDR1 reads SSHAT; CDR2 reads FNYEAQ (reference sequence). This CDR3 has 14 residues. In DNA, the CDR3 is TGTGCTAGCAGTCTAGCGGGAGGGGGAGAGACCCAGTACTTC. This translates into CASSLAGGGETQYF.

The genes are TRBV18 and TRBJ2-5, with TRBD1 identical over 8 bases. The CDR3 runs 13 residues. V lost 0 bases and J lost 7; bases outside the gene matches: 1. Germline loops: CDR1 KGHSH, CDR2 LQKENI. The CDR3 here is CASSPPTGVTQYF. As DNA, the CDR3 is TGTGCCAGCTCACCACCGACAGGGGTGACCCAGTACTTC.

This clone turned up a few times. V gene TRBV5-5 combines with J gene TRBJ1-1, with TRBD1 identical over 7 bases. This CDR3 is 15 amino acids long. With 3 bases clipped from V and 1 base from J, the junction kept 6 bases outside the gene matches. CDR1 and CDR2 (germline): SGHKS, YYEKEE (reference sequence). CDR3 in amino acids: CASSWDRQGNTEAFF. The CDR3 DNA sequence: TGTGCCAGCAGCTGGGACAGACAGGGGAACACTGAAGCTTTCTTT.

CDR3 nucleotide sequence: TGTGCCAGCAGATGGGGTCTTGATTCACCCCTCCACTTT. Translating it yields CASRWGLDSPLHF. V is TRBV27 and J is TRBJ1-6; the D is unclear. This CDR3 has 13 amino acids. Trimming pared 6 bases from V and 8 bases from J, leaving 11 bases between. Per germline, CDR1 MNHEY and CDR2 SMNVEV (reference sequence).

In its sample, this clone was seen once. This sequence joins TRBV7-6 and TRBJ2-5; 7 bases fit TRBD2. The CDR3 runs 16 residues. Germline-derived CDR1 and CDR2 are SGHVS and FNYEAQ. Trimming at V came to 2 bases and at J to 2 bases, leaving 8 bases not matched to a gene. Here the CDR3 reads CASSLSPREVQETQYF. The CDR3 DNA reads as TGTGCCAGCAGCTTATCCCCACGGGAGGTTCAAGAGACCCAGTACTTC. Full variable domain (remainder filled in from reference TRBV7-6 and TRBJ2-5): GAGVSQSPRYKVTKRGQDVALRCDPISGHVSLYWYRQALGQGPEFLTYFNYEAQQDKSGLPNDRFSAERPEGSISTLTIQRTEQRDSAMYRCASSLSPREVQETQYFGPGTRLLVL.

The CDR3 sequence is CASSYSLADTEAFF. CDR3 nucleotides: TGTGCCAGTAGTTATAGCCTTGCAGACACTGAAGCTTTCTTT. The J gene is TRBJ1-1, the V gene TRBV19; D unclear. V dropped 5 bases and J dropped 3 bases, with 13 bases sitting between them. The germline CDR1 and CDR2 sequences are LNHDA and SQIVND (reference sequence). This CDR3 comprises 14 residues.

The CDR3: CASSSAGGAKETQYF. The CDR3 bases are TGTGCCAGCAGCTCCGCGGGGGGGGCAAAAGAGACCCAGTACTTC. The chain carries TRBV7-8 and TRBJ2-5; TRBD2 aligns across 9 bases. Trimming cost V 4 bases and J 3 bases; bases outside gene matches: 6. In germline, CDR1 is SGHVS, CDR2 FQNEAQ. CDR3 size: 15 residues.

In nucleotides, the CDR3 is TGTGCCAGCAGCGTAGCTGTACAGCTTAACTATGGCTACACCTTC. Its translation: CASSVAVQLNYGYTF. The chain combines TRBV9 with TRBJ1-2; D call uncertain. V was shortened by 0 bases and J by 1 base, with 10 bases between the two germline ends. Germline V gives CDR1 SGDLS, CDR2 YYNGEE. This CDR3 region has 15 residues. Full variable domain (missing parts from reference TRBV9 and TRBJ1-2): DSGVTQTPKHLITATGQRVTLRCSPRSGDLSVYWYQQSLDQGLQFLIQYYNGEERAKGNILERFSAQQFPDLHSELNLSSLELGDSALYFCASSVAVQLNYGYTFGSGTRLTVV.

The rearrangement links TRBV7-9 to TRBJ1-4; a possible D gene is TRBD1 (5 bases). The CDR3 totals 15 residues. Germline CDR1 reads SEHNR; CDR2 reads FQNEAQ (reference sequence). V dropped 7 bases and J dropped 3 bases, with 15 bases sitting between them. CDR3 amino acids: CASMMGGGANEKLFF. In DNA, the CDR3 is TGTGCCAGCATGATGGGGGGAGGGGCTAATGAAAAACTGTTTTTT.

This chain uses TRBV19 with TRBJ2-7; possible D gene TRBD2, 6 bases. The germline V gene has CDR1 LNHDA and CDR2 SQIVND (reference sequence). The V and J ends lost 2 bases and 3 bases respectively, with 8 bases between them. CDR3 length equals 13 residues. The CDR3 DNA reads as TGTGCCAGTAGTATAAGGGGAGGCTACGAGCAGTACTTC. Amino acid sequence: CASSIRGGYEQYF. The variable domain in full, completed from reference TRBV19 and TRBJ2-7, reads DGGITQSPKYLFRKEGQNVTLSCEQNLNHDAMYWYRQDPGQGLRLIYYSQIVNDFQKGDIAEGYSVSREKKESFPLTVTSAQKNPTAFYLCASSIRGGYEQYFGPGTRLTVT.